This T cell receptor (beta chain) emerged from a study of T cell responses to AZD1222 COVID-19 vaccine (dated by TCRdb to the early 2020s). Regarding the study in general: A total of 233 trial participants underwent TCR sequencing, of whom 207 received two doses of AZD1222 and around 26 received two doses of the MenACWY control vaccine. Trial participants were enrolled into age subgroups of 18-55, 56-69 and 70-plus years, which contained about 150, 27 and 61 TCR-sequenced participants, respectively.

Concerning this clone: It lacks a known antigen. No base-level quality is on record; no much larger clone is a single base apart.

The CDR3 regions of human TCRbeta chains were subjected to immunosequencing. The paper's processing steps were these. TCRs in the repertoires were matched against a reference library of SARS-CoV-2-specific TCRs that had been generated with the MIRA antigen-specificity platform. Breadth meant the fraction of unique TCRs that were SARS-CoV-2-associated, whereas depth meant the fraction of total T cells that were SARS-CoV-2-associated. Each spike-specific TCR was assigned to its reactive spike region and to a CD4 or CD8 class using the MIRA data. Log10-transformed breadth and depth values were compared by one-way ANOVA with Sidak's multiple comparisons tests. In TCRdb, the immuneACCESS table is reduced to in-frame sequences with V and J assigned. These tables do not hold every clone; where another copy was compared, an unresolved V gene accounts for under half, and the others remain unexplained. The V and J calls and the clone size are those of that table, but D and trimming were determined from the DNA. The sample yields around 80,000 clones; about 92% were counted once. Roughly 4.7% of the sample rests with the top ten.

Reading the label with the study, this specimen's time point is: about 28 days (+/-7) after the second vaccine dose. Because spike-specific TCR depth and breadth did not differ between the two schedules, AZD1222 recipients who got a second dose at roughly 4 weeks were pooled with those who got a second dose at roughly 12 weeks. Vaccinee samples were obtained from the UK trials COV001 and COV002, which included a single-blind randomized controlled phase 2/3 trial of AZD1222 (ChAdOx1 nCoV-19) in healthy adults. For TCRbeta chain sequencing, PBMC samples from trial participants were taken at day 0 and at day 28 after the second dose. Summary of the overall study and its limitations: Reportedly, close to half of the unique spike-specific TCRs recognized epitopes lying outside the regions that are mutated in the B.1.351 and B.1.1.7 variants. After two AZD1222 doses, both the breadth and the depth of spike-specific TCRs were significantly higher than at day 0 and than in MenACWY recipients. The 56-69-year group was small, and its depth increase did not reach significance, likely because of low power. Because no day 14 peak-response samples were available, repertoires were characterized only after the peak T cell response. Conclusions about previously exposed vaccinees were limited because only a handful of AZD1222 recipients were SARS-CoV-2 seropositive at baseline. Participants were mostly white British and included more females than males, and it was suggested by the authors that clonal diversity may have been underestimated. The whole spike protein was spanned by vaccine-associated CD4 TCRs, and dominant responses were seen in regions 160-218 and 743-854.

This TCR derives from an adult who received the AZD1222 COVID-19 vaccine. This sample comprised peripheral blood, obtained 28 days after the second AZD1222 dose.

CDR3 loop: CASSFAPGNTEAFF. The nucleotide sequence reads TGTGCCAGCAGTTTCGCTCCCGGGAACACTGAAGCTTTCTTT. Recombination connected TRBV6-5 to TRBJ1-1; no confident D gene assignment can be made. The junction carries 10 bases between V and J, which are trimmed by 4 bases and 1 base respectively. As encoded in the germline V gene, CDR1 is MNHEY while CDR2 is SVGAGI. The CDR3 goes from the cysteine to the phenylalanine over 14 residues. The sequence is cut down to CDR3 DNA, 42 bases in frame from base 1.